The present entry profiles one TCR beta chain with its context. Its specificity is not known. This sample was included in a study of vaccination effects on CD4 cells after COVID-19. The study, taken as a whole, reports: The study got few convalescent patients and did not collect any early post-infection timepoints.

Produced via immunoSEQ multiplex PCR; TCRdb's table is partial and in-frame only. The sample holds more than 25,000 clones, 65% to 90% seen once. The ends were cut back, 2 bases at V and 3 bases at J, with 10 bases in the middle. The CDR3 consists of 14 residues. The germline V gene has CDR1 MRHNA and CDR2 SNTAGT. Using viral peptide pools, the ViraFEST assay grew out antigen-specific CD4+ T cells prior to sequencing. Culturing for about 9 days preceded CD4+ T cell isolation. Each participant was administered two doses of either the BNT162b2 or the mRNA-1273 vaccine. The specimen comprised CD4+ T cells from PBMCs cultured with SARS-CoV-2 spike peptides, sampled after COVID-19 vaccination. The rearrangement uses TRBV6-4 and TRBJ1-2; a weak D match, TRBD1 (6 bases). The sequence was obtained from a human donor who received a COVID-19 vaccine. Some clones in this sample may be carry-over from other donors' samples. The CDR3 is CASSDSQGYYGYTF. The CDR3 coding sequence is TGTGCCAGCAGTGACAGTCAGGGGTACTATGGCTACACCTTC.